The next 13 T cell receptor beta chains were all read from a single sample in a study of T-cell memory formation after mild COVID-19. In TCRdb, the 5' RACE reads were re-called with MiXCR into one record per CDR3 protein. The sample records 250,000 to 300,000 distinct CDR3 sequences, roughly 17% being singletons. Sequencing was performed on PBMCs or a T cell subset sorted from them (not recorded which). These receptors originate from a man younger than 30 who had mild COVID-19 (a few samples of this study predate the infection). Cell type and time point are not known.

This clonotype was observed a few times. The chain joins TRBV13 to TRBJ2-1, with D perhaps matching TRBD1 or TRBD2 (5 bases each). With 0 bases removed from V and 10 bases from J, the gap between germline ends came to 16 bases. Germline values: CDR1 PRHDT, CDR2 FYEKMQ (reference sequence). CDR3 length: 15 residues. The CDR3 sequence is CASSLGGTSWGEQFF. CDR3 coding DNA: TGTGCCAGCAGCTTAGGCGGGACCTCGTGGGGCGAGCAGTTCTTC.

CDR3 amino acids: CASSQGSSASGTQYF. For the CDR3, the DNA is TGTGCCAGCAGCCAAGGATCTAGCGCCTCGGGTACGCAGTATTTT. This chain joins TRBV3-1 and TRBJ2-3, with a tentative D call TRBD2 (6 bases). The V end lost 1 base, the J end lost 8 bases, and 16 bases lay between the germline ends. CDR1 is LGHDT and CDR2 is YNNKEL in the germline V gene (reference sequence). The CDR3 runs 15 residues.

The gene calls are TRBV24-1 and TRBJ2-3; 7 positions agree with TRBD2. V was pared by 6 bases and J by 3 bases, with 8 bases of the junction left unmatched. The CDR3 consists of 15 residues. The germline V gene encodes CDR1 KGHDR and CDR2 SFDVKD. The CDR3 coding sequence is TGTGCCACCAGTCCGGGAGCGGGGCGTACAGATACGCAGTATTTT. Its protein is CATSPGAGRTDTQYF.

This CDR3 is CASLGGVAGLNEQFF. The CDR3 nucleotides are TGTGCCTCCTTAGGGGGAGTAGCGGGACTCAATGAGCAGTTCTTC. The chain has TRBV10-3 and TRBJ2-1; 8 bases line up with TRBD2. There are 15 residues in the CDR3. Looked up from germline, CDR1 is ENHRY and CDR2 is SYGVKD. Germline trimming cut 11 bases from V and 6 bases from J; bases unmatched to any gene: 15.

This clonotype was counted many times. The rearrangement uses TRBV7-9 and TRBJ2-7; D gene uncertain. Germline assignment: CDR1 SEHNR and CDR2 FQNEAQ (reference sequence). Trimming removed 1 base at V and 2 bases at J, with 15 bases between. CDR3 size: 16 residues. The CDR3 region has the DNA TGTGCCAGCAGCTTAGTCGCAGGCCGGAACCCCTACGAGCAGTACTTC. Protein product: CASSLVAGRNPYEQYF.

This clonotype showed up just a few times. The CDR3 spells CASSPGLPLTEAFF. The CDR3 nucleotides are TGCGCCAGCAGCCCCGGCCTCCCGCTCACTGAAGCTTTCTTT. The chain employs TRBV5-1 and TRBJ1-1, with D hard to call. V shed 4 bases and J shed 4 bases, with 14 bases lying between them. There are 14 residues in the CDR3. Per germline, CDR1 SGHRS and CDR2 YFSETQ.

With regard to this clonotype: A read error may produce the germline difference seen at one junction end. The V and J genes are TRBV7-7 and TRBJ2-5; D ambiguous. CDR3 length: 15 amino acids. Germline loops: CDR1 SSHAT, CDR2 FNYEAQ (reference sequence). The CDR3 here is CASSPDYMRRETQYF. As DNA, the CDR3 is TGTGCTAGCAGCCCAGATTACATGAGGAGAGAGACCCAGTACTTC.

There are a few counts of this clonotype. This sequence joins TRBV5-6 and TRBJ2-5; 8 positions agree with TRBD2. V lost 0 bases to trimming and J lost 4 bases; unmatched junction nucleotides: 14. The germline V gene has CDR1 SGHDT and CDR2 YYEEEE. The CDR3 runs to 18 residues. CDR3 in amino acids: CASSLDGTRRGPRETQYF. DNA of the CDR3: TGTGCCAGCAGCTTGGATGGGACTAGAAGAGGGCCCCGAGAGACCCAGTACTTC. The whole variable domain, remainder taken from reference TRBV5-6 and TRBJ2-5, is DAGVTQSPTHLIKTRGQQVTLRCSPKSGHDTVSWYQQALGQGPQFIFQYYEEEERQRGNFPDRFSGHQFPNYSSELNVNALLLGDSALYLCASSLDGTRRGPRETQYFGPGTRLLVL.

This clonotype has only a few counts. This chain uses TRBV12-5 with TRBJ1-2; D is uncertain. In germline, CDR1 is LGHNT, CDR2 FRNRAP. V was clipped by 7 bases and J by 5 bases, with 14 bases between them. The CDR3 has 13 amino acids. The CDR3: CASALDRRYGYTF. The CDR3 region has the DNA TGTGCTAGTGCTCTCGACCGACGTTATGGCTACACCTTC. The whole variable domain, remainder taken from reference TRBV12-5 and TRBJ1-2, is DARVTQTPRHKVTEMGQEVTMRCQPILGHNTVFWYRQTMMQGLELLAYFRNRAPLDDSGMPKDRFSAEMPDATLATLKIQPSEPRDSAVYFCASALDRRYGYTFGSGTRLTVV.

A remark on this clonotype: A much larger clonotype is one base distant, so this may be a read error. The conserved final phenylalanine or tryptophan is absent from the CDR3, which likely points to a read error. V gene TRBV7-2 combines with J gene TRBJ2-1, with 7 positions matching TRBD2. Germline loops: CDR1 SGHTA, CDR2 FQGNSA. The CDR3 has 16 amino acids. Trimming removed 1 base from V and 8 bases from J; junction bases left unmatched: 11. CDR3 coding DNA: TGTGCCAGCAGCTTAGTTCTCCAGCGGGGTGGGTATGAGCAGTTCCTC. Translated: CASSLVLQRGGYEQFL.

This clonotype was recorded a few times. V usage is TRBV7-2 and J usage is TRBJ2-6, with D tentatively TRBD2 (6 bases). The CDR3 runs to 19 residues. CDR1 is SGHTA, CDR2 FQGNSA, per germline. The V gene lost 7 bases and the J gene lost 0 bases, with 22 bases spanning the gap. CDR3 in amino acids: CASTLFRREYLSGANVLTF. As DNA, the CDR3 is TGTGCCAGCACCCTCTTCCGGCGGGAATACCTCTCTGGGGCCAACGTCCTGACTTTC.

This clonotype has a handful of counts. The rearrangement uses TRBV27 and TRBJ2-7, with 8 bases lining up with TRBD2. The CDR3 spans 13 residues. From germline, CDR1 is MNHEY and CDR2 SMNVEV (reference sequence). V was pared by 5 bases and J by 6 bases, with 6 bases of the junction left unmatched. CDR3 sequence reads: CASSRGGTSEQYV. CDR3 sequence (DNA): TGTGCCAGCAGTAGAGGAGGGACTAGCGAGCAGTACGTC.

This clonotype showed up just a few times. V gene TRBV13 combines with J gene TRBJ2-1; D tentatively reads TRBD1 or TRBD2 (5 bases each). V lost 3 bases and J 1 base, leaving 13 bases between the germline ends. The CDR3 totals 16 residues. Germline values: CDR1 PRHDT, CDR2 FYEKMQ (reference sequence). The CDR3 reads CASSFLEGRSYNEQFF. In nucleotides, the CDR3 is TGTGCCAGCAGCTTCTTAGAGGGGCGATCCTACAATGAGCAGTTCTTC.